Listed here are 3 T cell receptor beta chains from one sample, sequenced in a study of shared clonotypes between healthy human individuals. This table comes from immunoSEQ multiplex PCR, and its TCRdb copy is limited to in-frame clones, with some not included. The table includes over a million clones, approximately 78% detected once. The sequenced material came from memory CD4+ T cells from PBMCs. Subset defined: CD45RA-negative fraction. The receptors stem from a man between 18 and 35 years old in good health. Some clones in this sample may be carry-over from other donors' samples.

The rearrangement links TRBV5-5 to TRBJ1-1, with D unclear. The CDR3 is made up of 14 amino acids. Trimming removed 1 base at V and 5 bases at J, with 12 bases between. The V gene's germline CDR1 is SGHKS and CDR2 YYEKEE (reference sequence). The CDR3 nucleotides are TGTGCCAGCAGCTTGATACTGAGGGATACTGAAGCTTTCTTT. Protein: CASSLILRDTEAFF.

The chain combines TRBV27 with TRBJ1-1; D is possibly TRBD1 (6 bases). Germline-derived CDR1 and CDR2 are MNHEY and SMNVEV (reference sequence). CDR3 size: 15 residues. V lost 6 bases to trimming and J lost 4 bases, with 18 bases between them. The CDR3: CASRDRDTLSTEAFF. CDR3 sequence (DNA): TGTGCCAGCAGGGACCGGGACACCCTGAGCACTGAAGCTTTCTTT.

This clone was counted once. CDR3 region: CASSPDRPGNSPLHF. The CDR3 bases are TGTGCCAGCAGCCCAGACAGGCCTGGGAATTCACCCCTCCACTTT. The V call is TRBV7-9, the J call TRBJ1-6, with D possibly being TRBD1 (6 bases). This CDR3 is built from 15 residues. V gave up 5 bases and J gave up 7 bases, with 15 bases separating them. CDR1 is SEHNR, CDR2 FQNEAQ, per germline (reference sequence).